This passage covers 22 T cell receptor beta chains from one sample sequenced in a study of Graves' ophthalmopathy and Graves' hyperthyroidism. The study amplified TCR beta CDR3 regions using RNA transcripts. The workflow started with a first-round RT-PCR run with HTBI primers and then moved on to a second-round multiplex PCR. Via MiXCR, TCRdb re-called the multiplex PCR reads, giving one row per CDR3 protein. This sample carries about 210,000 distinct CDR3 sequences, just under 30% of them seen once, and the ten largest clones take 9.1%. The sample taken for sequencing was peripheral blood. The origin of the receptors is a man aged 50-59 years with Graves' ophthalmopathy.

In this sample, this clonotype turned up many times. The chain recombines TRBV3-1 with TRBJ1-2, with D perhaps matching TRBD1 (5 bases). Germline loops: CDR1 LGHDT, CDR2 YNNKEL (reference sequence). Trimming removed 2 bases from V and 4 bases from J, with 8 bases in between. The CDR3 loop spans 13 amino acids. The CDR3 spells CASSQLQAYGYTF. CDR3 DNA sequence: TGTGCCAGCAGCCAACTACAGGCCTATGGCTACACCTTC.

The chain is built from TRBV6-1 and TRBJ1-5, with D possibly being TRBD1 (6 bases). Germline-derived CDR1 and CDR2 are MNHNS and SASEGT. V lost 6 bases, J lost 4 bases, and 16 bases lay in between. The CDR3 length is 15 residues. Written as DNA, the CDR3 is TGTGCCAGCAGGGACAGAGTCTCTCGGAATCAGCCCCAGCATTTT. The encoded protein is CASRDRVSRNQPQHF.

There are many counts of this clonotype. The V gene is TRBV12-3 or TRBV12-4, the J gene TRBJ2-3; D not certain. Trimming left V 7 bases short and J 1 base short, with 12 bases between. The length of the CDR3 is 14 residues. The DNA of the CDR3 is TGTGCCAGCATCCCTGGTGTGCGCACAGATACGCAGTATTTT. Translation gives CASIPGVRTDTQYF.

This clonotype showed up many times. The chain recombines TRBV6-6 with TRBJ2-7, with 8 bases identical to TRBD2. The CDR3 has 14 amino acids. In germline, CDR1 is MNHNY, CDR2 SVGAGI (reference sequence). V lost 1 base and J lost 5; bases outside the gene matches: 4. The CDR3 sequence: CASSYYGTRNEQYF. CDR3 DNA: TGTGCCAGCAGTTACTACGGGACTAGGAACGAGCAGTACTTC.

This clonotype was seen repeatedly, ten times or more. The chain joins TRBV7-9 to TRBJ1-1, with unresolved D. V was clipped by 7 bases and J by 0 bases, with 6 bases between them. The CDR3 consists of 12 residues. Germline loops: CDR1 SEHNR, CDR2 FQNEAQ (reference sequence). CDR3: CASNLMNTEAFF. The CDR3 DNA reads as TGTGCCAGCAACCTTATGAACACTGAAGCTTTCTTT.

At least ten counts were recorded for this clonotype. The V and J genes are TRBV27 and TRBJ2-2; D is uncertain. The CDR3 is 12 residues long. The germline V gene has CDR1 MNHEY and CDR2 SMNVEV (reference sequence). The V gene lost 5 bases and the J gene lost 6 bases, with 7 bases spanning the gap. CDR3 residues: CASSLFPGELFF. The CDR3 DNA sequence: TGTGCCAGCAGTCTGTTTCCCGGGGAGCTGTTTTTT.

This clonotype was observed at least ten times. The V gene is TRBV29-1, the J gene TRBJ1-1; D is ambiguous. CDR1 and CDR2 (germline): SQVTM, ANQGSEA. V lost 5 bases to trimming and J lost 0 bases, with 13 bases between them. There are 14 residues in the CDR3. The CDR3 coding sequence is TGCAGCGTTCCCTCCGGGCTATTGAACACTGAAGCTTTCTTT. Encoded protein: CSVPSGLLNTEAFF.

This clonotype was observed at least ten times. The DNA of the CDR3 is TGTGCCAGTAGTATGGGGGGACGGGATCAGCCCCAGCATTTT. Translation: CASSMGGRDQPQHF. The rearrangement joins TRBV19 to TRBJ1-5, with a possible D match to TRBD1 (5 bases). V was clipped by 3 bases and J by 5 bases, with 11 bases between them. The length of the CDR3 is 14 residues. Germline assignment: CDR1 LNHDA and CDR2 SQIVND (reference sequence).

This clonotype was observed many times. The chain combines TRBV6-1 with TRBJ1-5; 7 nucleotides line up with TRBD1. The CDR3 has 14 residues. Trimming removed 10 bases from V and 3 bases from J; junction bases left unmatched: 9. From germline, CDR1 is MNHNS and CDR2 SASEGT. The CDR3 coding sequence is TGTGCCACCGCTTGGGACAGTTACAATCAGCCCCAGCATTTT. Translation: CATAWDSYNQPQHF.

This clonotype was detected ten times or more. This chain connects TRBV7-9 to TRBJ2-5; TRBD2 matches 8 bases. V trimming: 1 base; J trimming: 3 bases; junction bases outside the gene matches: 13. CDR3 length: 18 residues. Germline lookup yields CDR1 SEHNR and CDR2 FQNEAQ (reference sequence). The CDR3 coding sequence is TGTGCCAGCAGCTTAGGAGTTATTCGGTCGGGAGGGGAAGAGACCCAGTACTTC. Encoded protein: CASSLGVIRSGGEETQYF.

J is TRBJ1-1 and V is TRBV15; no reliable D call. The CDR3 sequence is 15 residues long. V shed 4 bases and J shed 2 bases, with 14 bases lying between them. Germline V CDR1 and CDR2: LNHNV, YYDKDF (reference sequence). The CDR3 DNA sequence: TGTGCCACCAGCACCTACTCCGGGCCTAACACTGAAGCTTTCTTT. It encodes CATSTYSGPNTEAFF.

This clonotype was detected a few times. The chain couples TRBV6-2 or TRBV6-3 to TRBJ1-5; 11 nucleotides match TRBD1. The V gene end was trimmed by 10 bases and the J gene end by 9 bases; junction bases not matched to a gene: 11. This CDR3 comprises 14 residues. Germline CDR1 is MNHEY and CDR2 is SVGEGT. Here the CDR3 reads CATSRTGGSRPQHF. The CDR3 nucleotides read TGTGCCACCTCGCGGACAGGGGGCTCAAGGCCCCAGCATTTT.

V and J are TRBV12-3 or TRBV12-4 and TRBJ2-2, with TRBD1 identical over 7 bases. Trimming removed 2 bases from V and 6 bases from J; junction bases left unmatched: 9. This CDR3 contains 16 residues. CDR3 nucleotide sequence: TGTGCCAGCAGTTTACCCCCGGGACAGATGGCCGGGGAGCTGTTTTTT. It yields the protein CASSLPPGQMAGELFF.

This clonotype was observed many times. The rearrangement uses TRBV28 and TRBJ2-7, with TRBD2 matching 13 bases. V lost 5 bases and J lost 7; bases outside the gene matches: 2. The CDR3 totals 13 residues. The germline CDR1 and CDR2 sequences are MDHEN and SYDVKM. CDR3 sequence: CASSPGLAGEQYF. CDR3 DNA: TGTGCCAGCAGTCCGGGACTAGCGGGGGAGCAGTACTTC.

This clonotype was seen repeatedly, ten times or more. V usage is TRBV7-3 and J usage is TRBJ2-2; TRBD2 matches 8 bases. Per germline, CDR1 SGHTA and CDR2 FQGTGA. The ends lost 6 bases at V and 5 bases at J; junction bases unmatched: 2. The CDR3 is 13 residues long. CDR3 in amino acids: CASRPSGTGELFF. Written as DNA, the CDR3 is TGTGCCAGCAGGCCTAGCGGGACCGGGGAGCTGTTTTTT.

Ten or more counts support this clonotype. The rearrangement links TRBV6-2 or TRBV6-3 to TRBJ2-7; D not resolved. Deletions cut 4 bases from V and 3 bases from J, with 10 bases between. Germline lookup yields CDR1 MNHEY and CDR2 SVGEGT. The CDR3 spans 13 residues. The CDR3 here is CASSLRAVYEQYF. In DNA, the CDR3 is TGTGCCAGCAGTTTAAGGGCGGTCTACGAGCAGTACTTC.

CDR3 coding DNA: TGCAGTGCTTATAGGACAGGGGACTCCTACGAGCAGTACTTC. Protein product: CSAYRTGDSYEQYF. This chain connects TRBV20-1 to TRBJ2-7, with 9 positions matching TRBD1. Germline V CDR1 and CDR2: DFQATT, SNEGSKA (reference sequence). The trim removed 5 bases at V and 0 bases at J, leaving 5 bases unmatched. The CDR3 is made up of 14 amino acids.

This clonotype was found many times. The gene calls are TRBV14 and TRBJ2-7, with D hard to call. Germline values: CDR1 SGHDN, CDR2 FVKESK. The CDR3 spans 14 residues. V was trimmed by 4 bases and J by 1 base, leaving 11 bases between them. DNA of the CDR3: TGTGCCAGCAGCCGGGAACTGGGGTCCTACGAGCAGTACTTC. It is translated as CASSRELGSYEQYF. Looking up the rest from reference TRBV14 and TRBJ2-7 gives the full variable domain: EAGVTQFPSHSVIEKGQTVTLRCDPISGHDNLYWYRRVMGKEIKFLLHFVKESKQDESGMPNNRFLAERTGGTYSTLKVQPAELEDSGVYFCASSRELGSYEQYFGPGTRLTVT.

This clonotype was observed many times. This chain joins TRBV9 and TRBJ2-7; 8 positions agree with TRBD1. V gave up 0 bases and J gave up 2 bases; unmatched junction bases: 4. The CDR3 is made up of 15 amino acids. CDR1 is SGDLS, CDR2 YYNGEE, per germline. CDR3: CASSVAPGGTYEQYF. The CDR3, as DNA: TGTGCCAGCAGCGTAGCTCCAGGGGGCACCTACGAGCAGTACTTC.

This clonotype occurred many times. The gene calls are TRBV6-2 or TRBV6-3 and TRBJ1-3; no clear D gene. With 6 bases removed from V and 0 bases from J, the gap between germline ends came to 9 bases. The CDR3 runs to 14 residues. Germline CDR1 reads MNHEY; CDR2 reads SVGEGT. The CDR3 sequence is CASREVNSGNTIYF. The CDR3 DNA reads TGTGCCAGCAGAGAAGTCAACTCTGGAAACACCATATATTTT.

There are many counts of this clonotype. The V and J genes are TRBV19 and TRBJ2-5; TRBD1 or TRBD2 may be the D gene (5 bases each). The ends were cut back, 5 bases at V and 1 base at J, with 14 bases in the middle. The V gene's germline CDR1 is LNHDA and CDR2 SQIVND (reference sequence). The CDR3 has 15 residues. CDR3 region: CASSQFRGLQETQYF. Here the CDR3 DNA reads TGTGCCAGTAGTCAATTCCGGGGCCTCCAAGAGACCCAGTACTTC.

This clonotype was seen many times. The chain recombines TRBV28 with TRBJ2-7, with D perhaps matching TRBD1 (6 bases). Trimming took 2 bases from V and 2 from J, leaving 19 bases between them. Per the germline V gene, CDR1 is MDHEN and CDR2 is SYDVKM. This CDR3 spans 17 amino acids. The CDR3: CASSLLIRGQITYEQYF. CDR3 coding DNA: TGTGCCAGCAGTTTACTAATCAGGGGCCAAATAACCTACGAGCAGTACTTC.